This T cell receptor beta chain emerged from a study of cytomegalovirus exposure and HLA in healthy donors. Amplification used 60 Vbeta primers and 13 Jbeta primers. Produced via immunoSEQ multiplex PCR; TCRdb's table is partial and in-frame only. The sample yields about 130,000 clones, about three quarters seen once. Trimming shortened V by 2 bases and J by 13 bases, and 21 bases separated the two germline ends. The CDR3 has 14 residues. Germline V CDR1 and CDR2: GTSNPN, SVGIG (reference sequence). V is TRBV30 and J is TRBJ2-1, with TRBD2 as a possible D gene (6 bases). The clonotype originates from a female donor in good health and CMV-seronegative. Sequenced material: PBMCs. CDR3 loop: CAWSPLAGRFGQFF. The CDR3 region has the DNA TGTGCCTGGAGTCCCCTGGCGGGACGGTTCGGCCAGTTCTTC.